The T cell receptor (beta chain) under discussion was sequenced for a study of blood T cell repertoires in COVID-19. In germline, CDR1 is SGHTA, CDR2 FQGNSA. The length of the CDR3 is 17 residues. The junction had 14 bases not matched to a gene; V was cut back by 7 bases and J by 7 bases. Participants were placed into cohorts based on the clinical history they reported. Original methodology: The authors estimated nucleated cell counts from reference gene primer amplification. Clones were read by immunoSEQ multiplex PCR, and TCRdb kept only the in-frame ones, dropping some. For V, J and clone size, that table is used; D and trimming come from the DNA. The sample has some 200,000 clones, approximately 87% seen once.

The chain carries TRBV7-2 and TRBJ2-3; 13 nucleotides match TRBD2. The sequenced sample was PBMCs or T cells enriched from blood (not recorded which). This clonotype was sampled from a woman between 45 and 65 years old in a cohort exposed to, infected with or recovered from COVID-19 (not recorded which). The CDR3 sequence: CASTDPLLAGGRYTQYF. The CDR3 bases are TGTGCCAGCACGGACCCCCTACTAGCGGGGGGGCGGTATACGCAGTATTTT.